The T cell receptor beta chain described here comes from a study of PD-L1 blockade in urothelial cancer. Overall study: Specimens of blood held a median count of roughly 150,000 T cells.

Germline CDR1 and CDR2: SNHLY and FYNNEI. The CDR3 is made up of 15 amino acids. The trim removed 4 bases at V and 6 bases at J, leaving 7 bases unmatched. The repertoire was sequenced with immunoSEQ multiplex PCR; TCRdb's copy has only in-frame clones and lacks some. Altogether 70,000 to 75,000 clones are present, around nine tenths being singletons, with the ten largest covering roughly 3.4%. Material: PBMCs, obtained around atezolizumab (anti-PD-L1) treatment. The receptor was derived from a man in his sixties with urothelial cancer. V usage is TRBV2 and J usage is TRBJ1-5; the match to TRBD1 covers 9 bases. CDR3 in DNA: TGTGCCAGCAGTGGATGGACAGGGGTTTCTCAGCCCCAGCATTTT. Amino acid sequence: CASSGWTGVSQPQHF.